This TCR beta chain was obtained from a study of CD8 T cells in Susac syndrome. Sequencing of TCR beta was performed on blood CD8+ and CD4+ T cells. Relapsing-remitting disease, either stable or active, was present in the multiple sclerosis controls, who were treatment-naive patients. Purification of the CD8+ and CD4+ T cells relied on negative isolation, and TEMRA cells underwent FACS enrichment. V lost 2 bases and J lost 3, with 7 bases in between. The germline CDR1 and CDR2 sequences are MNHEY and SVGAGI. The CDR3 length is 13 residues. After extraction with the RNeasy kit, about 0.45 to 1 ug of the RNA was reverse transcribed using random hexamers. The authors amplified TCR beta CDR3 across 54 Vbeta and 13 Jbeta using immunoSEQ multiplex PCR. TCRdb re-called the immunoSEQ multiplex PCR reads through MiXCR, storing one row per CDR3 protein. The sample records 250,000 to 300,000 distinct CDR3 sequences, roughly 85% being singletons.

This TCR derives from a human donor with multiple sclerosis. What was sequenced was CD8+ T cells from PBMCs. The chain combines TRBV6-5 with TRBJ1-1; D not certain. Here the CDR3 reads CASSYAGHTEAFF. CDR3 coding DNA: TGTGCCAGCAGTTACGCAGGTCACACTGAAGCTTTCTTT.